The next 4 T cell receptor beta chains were all read from a single sample in a study of persistence of HIV-infected CD4 T cells. The stimulus was lysate of CMV-infected fibroblasts, about 11 ug/mL. Sorted nonresponding memory CD4+ T cells were CD40L-negative, CD69-negative, CD45RO-high. Sequencing used immunoSEQ version 4 in survey mode. Clones were read by immunoSEQ multiplex PCR, and TCRdb kept only the in-frame ones, dropping some. The table records tens of thousands of clones, 82% of them present only once. These receptors have no identified antigens. The source was CD4+ T cells sorted from PBMCs after approximately 19-hour stimulation, collected from a patient who received antiretroviral therapy. These receptor sequences come from an adult woman with HIV who was CMV-seropositive.

V usage is TRBV7-9 and J usage is TRBJ1-1, with TRBD1 identical over 7 bases. This CDR3 is 16 amino acids long. CDR1 is SEHNR, CDR2 FQNEAQ, per germline (reference sequence). The junction had 9 bases not matched to a gene; V was cut back by 1 base and J by 4 bases. The CDR3 nucleotides are TGTGCCAGCAGCTTAGTACAGGGGCGGACGGGCACTGAAGCTTTCTTT. It is translated as CASSLVQGRTGTEAFF. Drawing the rest from reference TRBV7-9 and TRBJ1-1, the complete variable domain is DTGVSQNPRHKITKRGQNVTFRCDPISEHNRLYWYRQTLGQGPEFLTYFQNEAQLEKSRLLSDRFSAERPKGSFSTLEIQRTEQGDSAMYLCASSLVQGRTGTEAFFGQGTRLTVV.

J is TRBJ1-1 and V is TRBV29-1; no clear D gene. The CDR3 covers 13 residues. Looked up from germline, CDR1 is SQVTM and CDR2 is ANQGSEA. Between the trimmed V and J ends, which lost 7 bases and 0 bases, there was a span of 12 bases. The chain's CDR3 is CSEIELMNTEAFF. Here the CDR3 DNA reads TGCAGCGAGATCGAATTAATGAACACTGAAGCTTTCTTT. The whole variable domain, filled in from reference TRBV29-1 and TRBJ1-1, reads SAVISQKPSRDICQRGTSLTIQCQVDSQVTMMFWYRQQPGQSLTLIATANQGSEATYESGFVIDKFPISRPNLTFSTLTVSNMSPEDSSIYLCSEIELMNTEAFFGQGTRLTVV.

This chain connects TRBV5-6 to TRBJ1-4, with 9 bases matching TRBD1. The V and J ends lost 4 bases and 4 bases, in that order; junction bases with no gene match: 5. The CDR3 runs 15 residues. Germline-derived CDR1 and CDR2 are SGHDT and YYEEEE. The CDR3 loop reads CASSGWTGVNEKLFF. Written as DNA, the CDR3 is TGTGCCAGCAGCGGGTGGACAGGGGTTAATGAAAAACTGTTTTTT.

The chain links TRBV4-1 to TRBJ1-2, with TRBD1 matching over 7 bases. The V and J ends lost 0 bases and 0 bases, in that order; junction bases with no gene match: 1. CDR1 and CDR2 from the germline V gene are MGHRA and YSYEKL. The CDR3 covers 15 residues. CDR3 sequence reads: CASSQDGQANYGYTF. The CDR3 DNA is TGCGCCAGCAGCCAAGATGGACAGGCTAACTATGGCTACACCTTC.